A single TCR beta chain is shown here with its context. The data originate from a study of blood T cell repertoires in COVID-19. Overall study: T cells, B-cell-depleted T cells, or PBMCs supplied cDNA or gDNA.

TCRdb's copy holds only in-frame clones and misses some; the assay was immunoSEQ multiplex PCR. Among approximately 400,000 clones listed, about 88% were seen once. J was trimmed by 4 bases and V by 0 bases; bases with no gene match: 2. The CDR3 spans 15 residues. Germline V gives CDR1 SGDLS, CDR2 YYNGEE. The source is a woman between 18 and 30 years old who had recovered from COVID-19. The chain has TRBV9 and TRBJ1-3; 9 bases are a match to TRBD1. The material sequenced was PBMCs or T cells enriched from blood (not recorded which). The CDR3 here is CASSVGTGVGNTIYF. CDR3 nucleotides: TGTGCCAGCAGCGTAGGGACAGGGGTGGGAAACACCATATATTTT.